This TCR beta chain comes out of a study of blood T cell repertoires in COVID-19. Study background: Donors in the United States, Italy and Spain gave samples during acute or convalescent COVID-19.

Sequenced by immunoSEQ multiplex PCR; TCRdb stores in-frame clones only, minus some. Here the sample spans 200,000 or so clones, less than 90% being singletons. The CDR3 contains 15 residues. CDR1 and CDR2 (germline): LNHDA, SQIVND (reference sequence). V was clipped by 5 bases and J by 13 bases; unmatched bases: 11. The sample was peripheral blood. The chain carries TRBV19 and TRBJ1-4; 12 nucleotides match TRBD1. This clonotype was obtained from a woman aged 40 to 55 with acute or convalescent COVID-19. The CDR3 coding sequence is TGTGCCAGTAGTTCCCCCTGGGACAGGGGGCCGCGACTGTTTTTT. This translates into CASSSPWDRGPRLFF.